Listed below are T cell receptor beta chains from one sample, sequenced in a study of T cells in Graves' hyperthyroidism and ophthalmopathy. Via MiXCR, TCRdb re-called the multiplex PCR reads, giving one row per CDR3 protein. The sample has around 350,000 distinct CDR3 sequences; roughly a sixth are singletons. The sequenced material came from blood. These receptors originate from a woman aged 25 to 39 with Graves' hyperthyroidism that later progressed to Graves' ophthalmopathy. CDR3s leave out the opening cysteine and the closing phenylalanine or tryptophan. Fields, in order: V gene, CDR3 protein.

TRBV28 ASSYGATGNTIY
TRBV28 ASSLSPQETQY
TRBV20-1 SARVRGTDRETQY
TRBV5-4 ASSLPGTLTNYGYT
TRBV20-1 SARDTFPQRTGLHEQY
TRBV5-6 ASSLTSRGETQY
TRBV2 ASSVGTGGVGTDTQY
TRBV27 ASSLSARRGNVLT
TRBV6-1 ASSDSGELYEQY
TRBV3-1 ASSHRGQGQGRVWTEAF
TRBV20-1 SARDQGNTEAF
TRBV12-3/TRBV12-4 ASSLGPGTGSSPLH
TRBV24-1 ATSALDRVNTGELF
TRBV4-1 ASSRETGSFSGNTIY
TRBV9 ASSVLAGAVGNEQF
TRBV6-1 ASTSDSTDTQY
TRBV7-2 ASSLGLAGYLGTQY
TRBV2 ASSVVQGETEAF
TRBV7-9 ASSFMGASNQPQH
TRBV12-3/TRBV12-4 ASSLGQTYNEQF